This TCR beta chain was captured in a study of cytomegalovirus exposure and HLA in healthy donors. Findings of the study overall: Many donors shared some public TCRs, even though most TCR sequences were rare. The study designated fewer than 200 TCR beta chains cytomegalovirus-associated. It was likely that a cluster of highly shared sequence variants was a sequencing artifact.

PCR used 60 Vbeta primers and 13 Jbeta primers. Libraries were prepared by immunoSEQ multiplex PCR; TCRdb keeps only in-frame clonotypes and omits some of them. The sample holds over 120,000 clones, approximately 63% seen once. Comments on this clone: As yet, its antigen is unknown.

Germline V gives CDR1 SNHLY, CDR2 FYNNEI. The CDR3 spans 15 residues. The V and J ends lost 2 bases and 1 base, in that order; junction bases with no gene match: 2. Donors were nominally healthy when sampled, though unrecorded immune exposures were likely. This chain connects TRBV2 to TRBJ2-1; TRBD2 aligns across 7 bases. The origin of this receptor is an older woman in good health and CMV-seropositive. Sequencing used PBMCs. DNA of the CDR3: TGTGCCAGCAGTGAACAGGGAGGGTCCTACAATGAGCAGTTCTTC. Translation: CASSEQGGSYNEQFF.